In its sample, the clone carrying this T cell receptor (beta chain) was seen a few times. Its antigen is not identified. 5'RACE primed from the constant segment yielded TCR alpha and TCR beta cDNA libraries bearing sample barcodes and UMIs. Each CDR3 protein gets one entry after TCRdb re-called the 5' RACE reads with MiXCR. The table records roughly 150,000 distinct CDR3 sequences, about 14% of them present only once. The entry originates in a study of T-cell memory formation after mild COVID-19. General study findings and limits: Memory sampled before infection contained some responding clones, suggesting cross-reactive memory joined. Nothing showed for sure that second-wave clones peaking on day 37 were SARS-CoV-2 specific. CD4+ clones that contracted lay mainly in CM and EM; CD8+ ones lay in EMRA.

The receptor's source is an adult woman who had mild COVID-19 (a few samples of this study predate the infection). Cell type and time point are not known. Sequencing input: PBMCs or a T cell subset sorted from them (not recorded which).

The CDR3: CASSRPGIGDEQYF. In nucleotides, the CDR3 is TGTGCCAGTAGCAGACCAGGGATTGGGGATGAGCAGTACTTC. The chain employs TRBV19 and TRBJ2-7; D perhaps matches TRBD1 (5 bases). Trimming pared 6 bases from V and 7 bases from J, leaving 19 bases between. This CDR3 is built from 14 residues. Germline V gene lookup returns CDR1 LNHDA and CDR2 SQIVND (reference sequence).